This T cell receptor beta chain appears in the sequencing data of a study of CD8+ T cells in alopecia areata. Study background: Scoring treated patients' severity relied on the percentage of scalp area affected.

Isolated RNA was reverse transcribed into cDNA used as the sequencing template. Assay: immunoSEQ multiplex PCR; the TCRdb copy retains only in-frame clones and omits some. The table shows about 210,000 clones, with 64% occurring only once. Findings and limits, study-wide: While patients received tofacitinib, many expanded lesional clones remained present in scalp and blood. Researchers say the link of baseline CD8+ expansion to response remains uncertain, with one nonresponder. Tofacitinib significantly lowered scalp clonality and expanded CD8+ clones among the top 100.

As for treatment: oral pan-JAK inhibitor, 5-10 mg twice daily. This clone was counted between two and nine times. Its antigen is not identified. Sequenced material: CD4+ T cells sorted from blood, taken at week 4, from a patient treated with tofacitinib. This receptor was identified in a human donor with alopecia areata.

The CDR3: CATSRTSVAINQPQHF. The CDR3 nucleotides read TGTGCCACCAGCAGGACCTCGGTGGCCATCAATCAGCCCCAGCATTTT. The gene calls are TRBV15 and TRBJ1-5; D gene unclear. The CDR3 is made up of 16 amino acids. Trimming removed 3 bases at V and 3 bases at J, with 15 bases between. Per germline, CDR1 LNHNV and CDR2 YYDKDF (reference sequence). Using reference TRBV15 and TRBJ1-5 for the parts outside the CDR3, the full variable domain is DAMVIQNPRYQVTQFGKPVTLSCSQTLNHNVMYWYQQKSSQAPKLLFHYYDKDFNNEADTPDNFQSRRPNTSFCFLDIRSPGLGDTAMYLCATSRTSVAINQPQHFGDGTRLSIL.